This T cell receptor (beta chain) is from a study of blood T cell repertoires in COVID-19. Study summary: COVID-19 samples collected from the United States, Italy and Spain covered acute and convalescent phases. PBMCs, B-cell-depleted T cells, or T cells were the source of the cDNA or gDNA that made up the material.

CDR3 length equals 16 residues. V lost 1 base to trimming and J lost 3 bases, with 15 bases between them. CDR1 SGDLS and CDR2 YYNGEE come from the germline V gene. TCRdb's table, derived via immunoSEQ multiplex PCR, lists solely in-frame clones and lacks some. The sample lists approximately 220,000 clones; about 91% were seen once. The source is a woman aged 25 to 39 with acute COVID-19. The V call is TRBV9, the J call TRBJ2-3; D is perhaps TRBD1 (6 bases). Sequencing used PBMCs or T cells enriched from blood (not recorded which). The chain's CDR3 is CASSVRQGSTTDTQYF. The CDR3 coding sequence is TGTGCCAGCAGCGTAAGGCAGGGGAGTACGACAGATACGCAGTATTTT.